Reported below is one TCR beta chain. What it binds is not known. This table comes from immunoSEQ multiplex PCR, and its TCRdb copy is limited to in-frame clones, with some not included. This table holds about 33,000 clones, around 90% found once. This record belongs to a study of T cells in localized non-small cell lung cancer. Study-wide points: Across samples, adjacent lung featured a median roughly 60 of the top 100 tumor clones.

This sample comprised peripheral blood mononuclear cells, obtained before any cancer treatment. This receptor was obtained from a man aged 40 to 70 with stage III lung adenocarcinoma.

CDR3 bases: TGCGCCAGCAGCTTGTTGGGGGACACTGAAGCTTTCTTT. It translates to CASSLLGDTEAFF. The rearrangement uses TRBV5-1 and TRBJ1-1; tentatively, D is TRBD1 (5 bases). The CDR3 contains 13 residues. Germline assignment: CDR1 SGHRS and CDR2 YFSETQ. Trimming left V 1 base short and J 3 bases short, with 7 bases between.